This TCR beta chain was sequenced in a study of blood T cell repertoires in COVID-19. The repertoire was sequenced with immunoSEQ multiplex PCR; TCRdb's copy has only in-frame clones and lacks some. The table shows about 280,000 clones, with around 90% occurring only once. Germline V lookup: CDR1 MGHRA, CDR2 YSYEKL. The V gene end was trimmed by 6 bases and the J gene end by 5 bases; junction bases not matched to a gene: 2. The CDR3 is made up of 14 amino acids. The source material was PBMCs or T cells enriched from blood (not recorded which). The TCR sequence derives from a woman under 40 who had recovered from COVID-19. The J gene is TRBJ1-6, the V gene TRBV4-1; 9 bases are a match to TRBD1. This CDR3 reads CASRGTGNNSPLHF. Here the CDR3 DNA reads TGCGCCAGCAGGGGGACAGGGAATAATTCACCCCTCCACTTT.